This TCR beta chain was recorded in a study of T cell repertoires in cytomegalovirus infection. About the study: The public TCR beta signatures pointed to both CMV infection and matching HLA type.

Overall study findings and caveats: Dominating the ex vivo response were TCR beta clonotypes that were CMV-specific and HLA-C-restricted.

This clonotype has more than one count but fewer than ten. No antigen is known for it. From the reads, TCRdb called clonotypes with MiXCR, one entry per CDR3 protein. The sample holds approximately 1,000,000 distinct CDR3 sequences; about 33% are singletons and the top ten take over 10%. V dropped 5 bases and J dropped 3 bases, with 7 bases sitting between them. Germline CDR1 reads LNHDA; CDR2 reads SQIVND (reference sequence). This CDR3 comprises 12 residues. This clonotype was obtained from a human donor in good health (CMV status not recorded). Some clones in this sample may be carry-over from other donors' samples. The V gene is TRBV19, the J gene TRBJ1-1; D is perhaps TRBD1 (5 bases). The material was cultured CD8+ T cells from PBMCs, obtained from culture after CMV antigen stimulation. The CDR3 loop reads CASSRQYTEAFF. DNA for the CDR3: TGTGCCAGTAGTCGACAGTACACTGAAGCTTTCTTT.